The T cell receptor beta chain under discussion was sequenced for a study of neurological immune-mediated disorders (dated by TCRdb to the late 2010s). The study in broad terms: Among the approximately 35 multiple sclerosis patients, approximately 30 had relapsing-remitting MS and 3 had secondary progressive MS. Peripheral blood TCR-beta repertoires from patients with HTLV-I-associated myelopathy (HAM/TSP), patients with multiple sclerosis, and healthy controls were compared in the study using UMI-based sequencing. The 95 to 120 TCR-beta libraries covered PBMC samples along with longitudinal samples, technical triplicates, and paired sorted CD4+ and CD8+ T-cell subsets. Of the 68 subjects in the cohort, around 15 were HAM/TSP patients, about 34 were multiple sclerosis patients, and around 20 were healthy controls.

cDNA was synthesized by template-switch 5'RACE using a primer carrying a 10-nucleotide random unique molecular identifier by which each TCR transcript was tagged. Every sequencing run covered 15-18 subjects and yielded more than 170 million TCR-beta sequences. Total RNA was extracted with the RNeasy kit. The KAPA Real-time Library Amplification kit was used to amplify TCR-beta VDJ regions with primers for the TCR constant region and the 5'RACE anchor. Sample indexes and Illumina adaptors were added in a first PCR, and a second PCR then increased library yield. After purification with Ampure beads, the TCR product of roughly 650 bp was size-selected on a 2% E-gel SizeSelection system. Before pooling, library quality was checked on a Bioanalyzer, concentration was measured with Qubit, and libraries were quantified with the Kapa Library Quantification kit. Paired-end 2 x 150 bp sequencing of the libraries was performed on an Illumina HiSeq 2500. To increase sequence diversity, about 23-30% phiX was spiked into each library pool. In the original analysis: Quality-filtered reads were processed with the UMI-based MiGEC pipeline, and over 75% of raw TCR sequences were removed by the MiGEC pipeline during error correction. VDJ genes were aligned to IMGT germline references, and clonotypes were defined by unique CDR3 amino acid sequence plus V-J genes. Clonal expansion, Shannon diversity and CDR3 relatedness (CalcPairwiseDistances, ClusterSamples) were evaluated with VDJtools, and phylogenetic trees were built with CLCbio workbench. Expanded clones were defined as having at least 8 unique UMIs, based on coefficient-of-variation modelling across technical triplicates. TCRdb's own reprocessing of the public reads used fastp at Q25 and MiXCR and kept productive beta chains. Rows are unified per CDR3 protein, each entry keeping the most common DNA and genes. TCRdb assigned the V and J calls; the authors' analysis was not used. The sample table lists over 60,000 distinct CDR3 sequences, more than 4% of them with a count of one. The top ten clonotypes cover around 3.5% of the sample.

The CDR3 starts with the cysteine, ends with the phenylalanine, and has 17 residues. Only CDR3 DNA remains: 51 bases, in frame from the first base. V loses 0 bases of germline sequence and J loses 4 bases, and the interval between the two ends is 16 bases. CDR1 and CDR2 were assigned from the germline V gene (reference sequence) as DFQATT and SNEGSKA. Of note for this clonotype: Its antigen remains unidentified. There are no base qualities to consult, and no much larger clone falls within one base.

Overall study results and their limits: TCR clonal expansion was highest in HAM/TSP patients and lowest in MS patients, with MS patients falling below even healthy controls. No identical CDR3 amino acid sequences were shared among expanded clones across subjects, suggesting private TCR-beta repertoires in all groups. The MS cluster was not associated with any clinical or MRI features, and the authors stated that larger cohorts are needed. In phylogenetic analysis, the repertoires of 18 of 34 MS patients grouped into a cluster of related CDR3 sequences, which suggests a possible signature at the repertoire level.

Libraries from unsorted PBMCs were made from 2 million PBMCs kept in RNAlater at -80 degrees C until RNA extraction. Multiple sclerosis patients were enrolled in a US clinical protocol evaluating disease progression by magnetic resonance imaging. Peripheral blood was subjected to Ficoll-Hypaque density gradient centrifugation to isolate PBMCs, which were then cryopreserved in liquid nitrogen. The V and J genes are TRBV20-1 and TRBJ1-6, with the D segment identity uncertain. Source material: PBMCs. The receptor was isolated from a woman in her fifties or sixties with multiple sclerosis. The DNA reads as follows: TGCAGTGCTAGAGATATGGGCCGGGATCGTTATAATTCACCCCTCCACTTT. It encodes CSARDMGRDRYNSPLHF.